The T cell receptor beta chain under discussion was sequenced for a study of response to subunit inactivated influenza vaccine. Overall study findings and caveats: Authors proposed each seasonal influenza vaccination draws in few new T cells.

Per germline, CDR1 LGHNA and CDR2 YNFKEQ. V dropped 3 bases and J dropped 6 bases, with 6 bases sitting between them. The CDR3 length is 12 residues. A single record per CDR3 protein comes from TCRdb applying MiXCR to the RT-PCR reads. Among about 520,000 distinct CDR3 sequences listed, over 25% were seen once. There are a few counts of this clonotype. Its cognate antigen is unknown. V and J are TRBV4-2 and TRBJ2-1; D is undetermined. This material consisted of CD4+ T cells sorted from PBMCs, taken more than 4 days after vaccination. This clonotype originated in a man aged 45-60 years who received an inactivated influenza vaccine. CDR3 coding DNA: TGTGCCAGCAGCCAGGATAGCAATGAGCAGTTCTTC. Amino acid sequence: CASSQDSNEQFF.